The 18 T cell receptor beta chains below were found in one sample sequenced in a study of T cells in localized non-small cell lung cancer (dated by TCRdb to the early 2020s). Library preparation employed the immunoSEQ multiplex PCR assay. TCRdb limited this immuneACCESS table to in-frame rearrangements with V and J called. A share of clones is missing; checked studies link under half to unresolved V genes, and the rest is unexplained. This sample has 100,000 to 150,000 clones in its table, and 70% to 90% of those were observed once. The ten largest clones represent 1.5% to 2% of the sample. The sequencing used peripheral blood, collected before any cancer treatment. The origin of the receptors is a female donor aged 60 or older with stage I lung adenocarcinoma.

This clone has just one count. This rearrangement joins TRBV30 to TRBJ2-7; D is perhaps TRBD1 (6 bases). Germline-derived CDR1 and CDR2 are GTSNPN and SVGIG (reference sequence). The V end was cut by 0 bases, the J end by 0 bases, with 9 bases between. The CDR3 is 14 residues long. The CDR3 sequence is CAWSVKGVSYEQYF. CDR3 bases: TGTGCCTGGAGTGTTAAGGGGGTCTCCTACGAGCAGTACTTC.

CDR3 sequence: CASSLTGYEQYF. CDR3 bases: TGTGCCAGCAGCCTAACAGGCTACGAGCAGTACTTC. This rearrangement joins TRBV9 to TRBJ2-7, with D perhaps matching TRBD1 (5 bases). CDR3 length: 12 amino acids. Germline-derived CDR1 and CDR2 are SGDLS and YYNGEE. V gave up 4 bases and J gave up 3 bases, with 8 bases separating them.

The rearrangement links TRBV5-1 to TRBJ2-3; D is undetermined. Germline-derived CDR1 and CDR2 are SGHRS and YFSETQ. Trimming took 0 bases from V and 0 from J, leaving 8 bases between them. CDR3 length: 15 residues. CDR3 sequence reads: CASSLEGTSTDTQYF. DNA of the CDR3: TGCGCCAGCAGCTTGGAGGGTACTAGCACAGATACGCAGTATTTT.

V gene TRBV28 combines with J gene TRBJ1-2; D possibly corresponds to TRBD1 (6 bases). V lost 1 base, J lost 6 bases, and 21 bases lay in between. The CDR3 totals 17 residues. The germline gives CDR1 MDHEN, CDR2 SYDVKM. This chain's CDR3 is CASSLSTTGRRANGYTF. DNA for the CDR3: TGTGCCAGCAGTTTATCAACAACAGGGAGACGGGCGAATGGCTACACCTTC.

J is TRBJ1-1 and V is TRBV5-4, with a weak D call TRBD1 (5 bases). There are 15 residues in the CDR3. Trimming removed 0 bases from V and 5 bases from J, with 14 bases in between. Germline CDR1 SGHNT, CDR2 YYREEE (reference sequence). The CDR3 sequence: CASSLAVGGGTEAFF. The CDR3 DNA follows: TGTGCCAGCAGCTTGGCGGTGGGGGGAGGAACTGAAGCTTTCTTT.

There are a few counts of this clone. V usage is TRBV5-1 and J usage is TRBJ2-6; D could derive from TRBD1 or TRBD2 (5 bases each). With 0 bases removed from V and 0 bases from J, the gap between germline ends came to 13 bases. The CDR3 spans 18 residues. The germline V gene encodes CDR1 SGHRS and CDR2 YFSETQ. As DNA, the CDR3 is TGCGCCAGCAGCTTGGGTCAGGGAGTAGGCTCTGGGGCCAACGTCCTGACTTTC. Its protein is CASSLGQGVGSGANVLTF.

The J gene is TRBJ2-7, the V gene TRBV28; D not resolved. The CDR3 totals 12 residues. Looked up from germline, CDR1 is MDHEN and CDR2 is SYDVKM. The V and J ends lost 4 bases and 4 bases respectively, with 8 bases between them. The CDR3 region has the DNA TGTGCCAGCAGTTCCTTTGGTTACGAGCAGTACTTC. Its protein product is CASSSFGYEQYF.

V is TRBV28 and J is TRBJ1-1; D gene unclear. V shed 5 bases and J shed 4 bases, with 20 bases lying between them. Germline-derived CDR1 and CDR2 are MDHEN and SYDVKM. This CDR3 is 16 amino acids long. In DNA form, the CDR3 reads TGTGCCAGCAGTAGTTGGGGTCCAGCGATGGCCACTGAAGCTTTCTTT. It specifies CASSSWGPAMATEAFF.

The CDR3 sequence: CASSDTPTVDTQYF. In DNA, the CDR3 is TGTGCCAGTAGTGACACCCCGACCGTAGATACGCAGTATTTT. This rearrangement joins TRBV19 to TRBJ2-3; D gene unclear. The CDR3 is 14 amino acids. CDR1 and CDR2 (germline): LNHDA, SQIVND (reference sequence). Between the trimmed V and J ends, which lost 5 bases and 5 bases, there was a span of 14 bases.

This clone was counted once. The rearrangement uses TRBV5-1 and TRBJ1-5; D uncertain. Trimming took off 4 bases at V and 5 bases at J, with 13 bases between the two ends. CDR1 is SGHRS, CDR2 YFSETQ, per germline. The CDR3 consists of 14 residues. The CDR3: CASSPGQNDQPQHF. The CDR3, as DNA: TGCGCCAGCAGCCCTGGGCAGAACGATCAGCCCCAGCATTTT. The full variable domain, completed using reference TRBV5-1 and TRBJ1-5, is KAGVTQTPRYLIKTRGQQVTLSCSPISGHRSVSWYQQTPGQGLQFLFEYFSETQRNKGNFPGRFSGRQFSNSRSEMNVSTLELGDSALYLCASSPGQNDQPQHFGDGTRLSIL.

The chain couples TRBV7-8 to TRBJ2-2, with 10 bases identical to TRBD2. The CDR3 spans 17 residues. V was pared by 4 bases and J by 4 bases, with 9 bases of the junction left unmatched. Germline lookup yields CDR1 SGHVS and CDR2 FQNEAQ. CDR3 DNA: TGTGCCAGCAGCTCGTCCGGGACTAGCGTTCTCACCGGGGAGCTGTTTTTT. Translated: CASSSSGTSVLTGELFF.

The chain is built from TRBV28 and TRBJ2-1; a weak D match, TRBD2 (6 bases). Trimming cost V 7 bases and J 14 bases, with 21 bases left between them. CDR1 MDHEN and CDR2 SYDVKM come from the germline V gene. The CDR3 covers 13 residues. CDR3 DNA sequence: TGTGCCAGCAATCGTCCAAGCGGCGGGGAAAAGTTCTTC. Amino acid sequence: CASNRPSGGEKFF. Full variable domain (missing parts from reference TRBV28 and TRBJ2-1): DVKVTQSSRYLVKRTGEKVFLECVQDMDHENMFWYRQDPGLGLRLIYFSYDVKMKEKGDIPEGYSVSREKKERFSLILESASTNQTSMYLCASNRPSGGEKFFGPGTRLTVL.

This clone has only one observation. The gene calls are TRBV2 and TRBJ2-2; 10 bases are a match to TRBD2. CDR3 length equals 12 residues. Unmatched junction bases numbered 0, after V lost 9 bases and J lost 5 bases. CDR1 and CDR2 from the germline V gene are SNHLY and FYNNEI. CDR3 loop: CARTSGTGELFF. The CDR3 bases are TGTGCCAGGACTAGCGGGACCGGGGAGCTGTTTTTT.

The chain couples TRBV28 to TRBJ1-2, with D tentatively TRBD1 (5 bases). CDR1 is MDHEN, CDR2 SYDVKM, per germline. The CDR3 length is 12 residues. Trimming took 2 bases from V and 9 from J, leaving 10 bases between them. CDR3 region: CASSLVQGSYTF. CDR3 bases: TGTGCCAGCAGTTTAGTTCAGGGAAGCTACACCTTC.

The V gene is TRBV10-2, the J gene TRBJ1-4, with D unclear. V lost 0 bases and J lost 8, with 10 bases in between. CDR1 and CDR2 (germline): WSHSY, SAAADI. The CDR3 loop spans 14 amino acids. As DNA, the CDR3 is TGCGCCAGCAGTGAGTCGGTACGAGGAGAAAAACTGTTTTTT. Translation: CASSESVRGEKLFF.

This chain uses TRBV7-2 with TRBJ2-1; D remains ambiguous. Germline assignment: CDR1 SGHTA and CDR2 FQGNSA. The CDR3 length is 16 residues. Between the trimmed V and J ends, which lost 5 bases and 3 bases, there was a span of 17 bases. CDR3: CASSLTGSSVYNEQFF. The DNA of the CDR3 is TGTGCCAGCAGCCTCACGGGCTCCTCTGTCTACAATGAGCAGTTCTTC.

V and J are TRBV5-1 and TRBJ2-2, with 11 bases lining up with TRBD1. CDR1 SGHRS and CDR2 YFSETQ come from the germline V gene. V gave up 0 bases and J gave up 6 bases; unmatched junction bases: 4. The CDR3 contains 16 residues. The CDR3 sequence: CASSLGPGQGAGELFF. For the CDR3, the DNA is TGCGCCAGCAGCTTGGGTCCGGGACAGGGGGCCGGGGAGCTGTTTTTT.

V and J are TRBV7-3 and TRBJ2-5, with 14 bases fitting TRBD2. With V trimmed by 4 bases and J by 5 bases, 3 bases remained unmatched. The CDR3 loop spans 15 amino acids. Germline V gives CDR1 SGHTA, CDR2 FQGTGA. The CDR3 here is CASSSGLAGVETQYF. CDR3 in DNA: TGTGCCAGCAGCTCGGGACTAGCGGGAGTGGAGACCCAGTACTTC.